A selection of T cell receptor beta chains follows, all from one sample in a study of T-cell reconstitution after alpha-beta-depleted transplantation in children. One entry per CDR3 protein results from TCRdb running MiXCR on the PCR reads. Altogether about 280,000 distinct CDR3 sequences are present, more than 9% being singletons, with the ten largest covering 23%. The material sequenced was peripheral blood, taken 180 days after TCRalphabeta/CD19-depleted stem cell transplant. These receptors all stem from a male patient between 2 and 15 years old who had a stem cell transplant for chronic granulomatous disease, so the T cells may come from the graft donor. Both conserved end residues are part of each CDR3. Each record gives: J gene, CDR3 length, V gene, CDR3 protein.

j_call: TRBJ2-6; cdr3_length: 19; v_call: TRBV18; cdr3_aa: CASSFRDKFTSSGANVLTF
j_call: TRBJ1-4; cdr3_length: 16; v_call: TRBV15; cdr3_aa: CPTSRARQTTNEKLFF
j_call: TRBJ1-2; cdr3_length: 12; v_call: TRBV20-1; cdr3_aa: CSAADSYYGYTF
j_call: TRBJ2-7; cdr3_length: 12; v_call: TRBV20-1; cdr3_aa: CSARGGTYEQYF
j_call: TRBJ2-5; cdr3_length: 14; v_call: TRBV7-2; cdr3_aa: CASSTSGGLETQYF
j_call: TRBJ2-2; cdr3_length: 13; v_call: TRBV7-2; cdr3_aa: CASSPREAGELFF
j_call: TRBJ2-5; cdr3_length: 14; v_call: TRBV12-3/TRBV12-4; cdr3_aa: CASSHSGRGETQYF
j_call: TRBJ2-7; cdr3_length: 16; v_call: TRBV5-1; cdr3_aa: CASSSSRDRGTYEQYF
j_call: TRBJ2-7; cdr3_length: 18; v_call: TRBV6-5; cdr3_aa: CASSYLRTANFPFYEQYF
j_call: TRBJ2-4; cdr3_length: 12; v_call: TRBV9; cdr3_aa: CASSPGRDIQYF
j_call: TRBJ2-7; cdr3_length: 15; v_call: TRBV28; cdr3_aa: CASTSPGTGSHEQYF
j_call: TRBJ2-2; cdr3_length: 17; v_call: TRBV28; cdr3_aa: CASSRTLPAGVTGELFF
j_call: TRBJ2-4; cdr3_length: 13; v_call: TRBV12-3/TRBV12-4; cdr3_aa: CASSSGVENIQYF
j_call: TRBJ2-4; cdr3_length: 17; v_call: TRBV20-1; cdr3_aa: CSAREPSGRIAKNIQYF
j_call: TRBJ2-2; cdr3_length: 15; v_call: TRBV3-1; cdr3_aa: CASSQGDGYTGELFF
j_call: TRBJ1-1; cdr3_length: 13; v_call: TRBV6-6; cdr3_aa: CASSTVGNTEAFF
j_call: TRBJ2-7; cdr3_length: 15; v_call: TRBV24-1; cdr3_aa: CATSGGTGGFSEQYF
j_call: TRBJ2-7; cdr3_length: 13; v_call: TRBV7-3; cdr3_aa: CASSVGANTEQYF
j_call: TRBJ1-5; cdr3_length: 14; v_call: TRBV5-5; cdr3_aa: CASSLMGSNQPQHF
j_call: TRBJ1-2; cdr3_length: 15; v_call: TRBV25-1; cdr3_aa: CASSVTQTANYGYTF
j_call: TRBJ2-1; cdr3_length: 17; v_call: TRBV7-8; cdr3_aa: CASSPGVVAGGYNEQFF
j_call: TRBJ1-1; cdr3_length: 14; v_call: TRBV7-2; cdr3_aa: CASSLGGSVTEAFF
j_call: TRBJ2-3; cdr3_length: 15; v_call: TRBV20-1; cdr3_aa: CSASRSGGRGDTQYF